This T cell receptor (beta chain) was identified in a study of identical twins. Study-wide findings and caveats: For out-of-frame alpha sequences shared by twins, low generation probability was in excess. Cord blood beta clonotypes that were abundant carried fewer insertions, and memory repertoires showed no such trend.

CDR1 LGHDT and CDR2 YNNKEL come from the germline V gene (reference sequence). V was pared by 2 bases and J by 2 bases, with 9 bases between. This CDR3 comprises 15 residues. Each CDR3 protein gets one entry after TCRdb re-called the 5' RACE reads with MiXCR. The table has roughly 700,000 distinct CDR3 sequences, 8.6% seen once. Points on this clonotype: Its antigen is as yet unknown.

This same sample was also taken into another study, of yellow fever vaccine responses in identical twins. That report adds: Vaccine T cell responses of twins reportedly seemed partly convergent and partly personalized.

V is TRBV3-1 and J is TRBJ2-2; D remains ambiguous. The sample consisted of PBMCs. This sequence originates from a woman aged 18-29 years in good health. Here the CDR3 DNA reads TGTGCCAGCAGCCAACCATGGGCCAACACCGGGGAGCTGTTTTTT. This codes for CASSQPWANTGELFF.